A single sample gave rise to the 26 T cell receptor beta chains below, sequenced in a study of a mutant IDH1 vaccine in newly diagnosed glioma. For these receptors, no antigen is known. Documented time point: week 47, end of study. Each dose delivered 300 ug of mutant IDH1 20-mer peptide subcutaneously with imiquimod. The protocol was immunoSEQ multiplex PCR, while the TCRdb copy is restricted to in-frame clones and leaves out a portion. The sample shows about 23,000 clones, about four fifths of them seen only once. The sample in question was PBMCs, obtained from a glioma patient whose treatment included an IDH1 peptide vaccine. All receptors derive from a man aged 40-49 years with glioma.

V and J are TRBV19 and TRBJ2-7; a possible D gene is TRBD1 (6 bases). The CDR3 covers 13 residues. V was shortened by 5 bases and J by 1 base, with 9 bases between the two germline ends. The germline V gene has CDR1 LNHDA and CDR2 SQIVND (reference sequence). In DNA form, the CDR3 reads TGTGCCAGTAGTTCCGGACAGTCCTACGAGCAGTACTTC. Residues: CASSSGQSYEQYF.

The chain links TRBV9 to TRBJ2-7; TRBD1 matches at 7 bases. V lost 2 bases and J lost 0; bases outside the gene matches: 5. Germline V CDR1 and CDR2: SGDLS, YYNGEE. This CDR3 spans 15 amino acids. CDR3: CASSVGTVPSYEQYF. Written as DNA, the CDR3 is TGTGCCAGCAGCGTCGGGACAGTACCCTCCTACGAGCAGTACTTC. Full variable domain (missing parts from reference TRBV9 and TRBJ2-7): DSGVTQTPKHLITATGQRVTLRCSPRSGDLSVYWYQQSLDQGLQFLIQYYNGEERAKGNILERFSAQQFPDLHSELNLSSLELGDSALYFCASSVGTVPSYEQYFGPGTRLTVT.

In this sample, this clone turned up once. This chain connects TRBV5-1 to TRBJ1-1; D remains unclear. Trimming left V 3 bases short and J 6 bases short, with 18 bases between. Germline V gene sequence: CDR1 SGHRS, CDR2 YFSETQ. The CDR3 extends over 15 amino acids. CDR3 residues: CASSWDPPEVAEAFF. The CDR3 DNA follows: TGCGCCAGCAGCTGGGATCCGCCCGAAGTGGCTGAAGCTTTCTTT.

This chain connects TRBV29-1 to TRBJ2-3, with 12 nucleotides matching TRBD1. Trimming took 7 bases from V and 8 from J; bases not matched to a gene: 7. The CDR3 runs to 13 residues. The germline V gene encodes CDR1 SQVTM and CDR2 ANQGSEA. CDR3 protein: CSAGTGGMGTQYF. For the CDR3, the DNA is TGCAGCGCCGGGACAGGGGGCATGGGTACGCAGTATTTT.

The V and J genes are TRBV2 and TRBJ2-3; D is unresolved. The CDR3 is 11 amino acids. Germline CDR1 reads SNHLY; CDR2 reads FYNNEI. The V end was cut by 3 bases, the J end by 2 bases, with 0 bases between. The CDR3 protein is CASSDTDTQYF. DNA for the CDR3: TGTGCCAGCAGTGACACAGATACGCAGTATTTT.

CDR3 nucleotides: TGTGCCAGCAGCTTAGCGGGACAGGGTTCTAATGAGCAGTTCTTC. Encoded protein: CASSLAGQGSNEQFF. This rearrangement joins TRBV7-3 to TRBJ2-1; 9 bases match TRBD1. Germline CDR1 SGHTA, CDR2 FQGTGA. V shed 2 bases, J shed 7 bases, and the junction held 6 bases outside the gene matches. The CDR3 is 15 amino acids.

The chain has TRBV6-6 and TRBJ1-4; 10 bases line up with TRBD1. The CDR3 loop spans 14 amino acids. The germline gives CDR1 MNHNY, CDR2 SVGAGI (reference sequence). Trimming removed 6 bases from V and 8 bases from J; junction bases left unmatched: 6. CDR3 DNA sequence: TGTGCCAGCAGCATGGGACAGGGGACAGAAAAACTGTTTTTT. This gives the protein CASSMGQGTEKLFF.

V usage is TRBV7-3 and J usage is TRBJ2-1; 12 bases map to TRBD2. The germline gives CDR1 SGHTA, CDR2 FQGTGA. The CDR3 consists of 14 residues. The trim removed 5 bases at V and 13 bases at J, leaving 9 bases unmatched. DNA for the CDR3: TGTGCCAGCAGCCATCCGACTAGCGGGAGCTCTCAGTTCTTC. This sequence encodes CASSHPTSGSSQFF.

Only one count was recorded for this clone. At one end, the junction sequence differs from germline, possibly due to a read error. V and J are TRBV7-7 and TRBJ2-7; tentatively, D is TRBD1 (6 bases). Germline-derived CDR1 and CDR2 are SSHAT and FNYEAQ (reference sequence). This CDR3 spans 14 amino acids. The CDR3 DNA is TGTGCTAGCAGCTTGTTTGGGGGCTCAATCGAGCAGTACTTC. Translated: CASSLFGGSIEQYF.

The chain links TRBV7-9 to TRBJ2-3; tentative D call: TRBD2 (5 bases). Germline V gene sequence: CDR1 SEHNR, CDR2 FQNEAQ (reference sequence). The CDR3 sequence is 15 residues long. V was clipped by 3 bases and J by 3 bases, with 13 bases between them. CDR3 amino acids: CASSFRGMGTDTQYF. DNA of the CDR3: TGTGCCAGCAGCTTTCGGGGAATGGGGACAGATACGCAGTATTTT.

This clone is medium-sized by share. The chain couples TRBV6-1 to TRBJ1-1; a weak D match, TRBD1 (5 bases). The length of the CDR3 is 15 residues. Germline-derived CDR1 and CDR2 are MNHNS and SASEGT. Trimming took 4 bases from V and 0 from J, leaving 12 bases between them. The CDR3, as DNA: TGTGCCAGCAGTGTGGGCGGGGGGATGAACACTGAAGCTTTCTTT. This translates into CASSVGGGMNTEAFF.

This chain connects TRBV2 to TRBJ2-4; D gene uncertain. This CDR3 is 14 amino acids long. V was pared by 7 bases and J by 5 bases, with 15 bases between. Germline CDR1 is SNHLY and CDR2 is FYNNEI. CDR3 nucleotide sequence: TGTGCCAGCATCCGGACCTTCCTACAAAACATTCAGTACTTC. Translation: CASIRTFLQNIQYF.

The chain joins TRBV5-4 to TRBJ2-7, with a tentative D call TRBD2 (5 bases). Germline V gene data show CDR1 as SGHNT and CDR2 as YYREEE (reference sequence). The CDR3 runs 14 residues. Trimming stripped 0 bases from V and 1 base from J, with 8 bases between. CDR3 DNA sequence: TGTGCCAGCAGCTTGGCCCGGGGATCCTACGAGCAGTACTTC. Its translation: CASSLARGSYEQYF.

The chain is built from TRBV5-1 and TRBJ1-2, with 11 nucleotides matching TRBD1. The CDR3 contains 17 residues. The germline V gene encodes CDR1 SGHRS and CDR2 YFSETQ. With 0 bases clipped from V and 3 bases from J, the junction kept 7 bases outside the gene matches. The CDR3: CASSLAPGTGGDYGYTF. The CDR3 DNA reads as TGCGCCAGCAGCTTGGCCCCGGGGACAGGGGGTGACTATGGCTACACCTTC.

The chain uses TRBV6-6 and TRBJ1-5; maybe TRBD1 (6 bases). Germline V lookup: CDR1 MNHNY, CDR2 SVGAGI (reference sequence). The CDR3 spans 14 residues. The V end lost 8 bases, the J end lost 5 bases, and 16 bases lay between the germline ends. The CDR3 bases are TGTGCCAGCGCCCCTCAAGGGACATATCAGCCCCAGCATTTT. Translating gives CASAPQGTYQPQHF.

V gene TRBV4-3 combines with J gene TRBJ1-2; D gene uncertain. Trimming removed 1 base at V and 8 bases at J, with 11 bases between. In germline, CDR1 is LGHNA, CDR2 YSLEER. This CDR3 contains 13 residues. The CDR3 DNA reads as TGCGCCAGCAGCCAAGGCGAAGGGTTCGGCTACACCTTC. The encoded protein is CASSQGEGFGYTF.

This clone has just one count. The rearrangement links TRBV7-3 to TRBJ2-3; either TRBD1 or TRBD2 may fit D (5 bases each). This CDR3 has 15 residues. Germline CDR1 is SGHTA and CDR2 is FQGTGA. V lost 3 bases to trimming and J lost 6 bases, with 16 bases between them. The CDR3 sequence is CASSFRDAKVDTQYF. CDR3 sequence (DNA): TGTGCCAGCAGCTTCCGGGACGCGAAGGTGGATACGCAGTATTTT.

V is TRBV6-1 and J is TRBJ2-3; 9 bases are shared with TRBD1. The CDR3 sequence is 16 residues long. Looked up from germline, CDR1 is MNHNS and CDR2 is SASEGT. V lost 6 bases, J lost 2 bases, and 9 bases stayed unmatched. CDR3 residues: CASRELGTGNTDTQYF. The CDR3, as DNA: TGTGCCAGCAGGGAACTCGGGACAGGGAACACAGATACGCAGTATTTT.

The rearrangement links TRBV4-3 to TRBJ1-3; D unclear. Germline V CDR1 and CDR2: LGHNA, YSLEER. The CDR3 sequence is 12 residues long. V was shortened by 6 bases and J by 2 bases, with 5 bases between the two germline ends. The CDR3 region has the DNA TGCGCCAGCAGAGGCCCTGGAAACACCATATATTTT. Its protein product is CASRGPGNTIYF.

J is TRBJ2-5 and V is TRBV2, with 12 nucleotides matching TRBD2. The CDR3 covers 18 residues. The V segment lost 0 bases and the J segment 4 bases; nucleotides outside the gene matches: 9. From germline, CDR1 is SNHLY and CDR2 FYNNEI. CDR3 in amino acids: CASSEARLAGGRGETQYF. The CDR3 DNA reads TGTGCCAGCAGTGAAGCGAGGCTAGCGGGAGGGCGGGGAGAGACCCAGTACTTC.

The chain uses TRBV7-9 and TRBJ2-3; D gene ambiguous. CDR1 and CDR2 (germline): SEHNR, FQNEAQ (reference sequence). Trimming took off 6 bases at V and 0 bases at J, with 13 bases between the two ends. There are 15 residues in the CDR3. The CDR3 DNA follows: TGTGCCAGCAGAACCTTAAGTAGTAGCACAGATACGCAGTATTTT. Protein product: CASRTLSSSTDTQYF. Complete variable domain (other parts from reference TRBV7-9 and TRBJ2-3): DTGVSQNPRHKITKRGQNVTFRCDPISEHNRLYWYRQTLGQGPEFLTYFQNEAQLEKSRLLSDRFSAERPKGSFSTLEIQRTEQGDSAMYLCASRTLSSSTDTQYFGPGTRLTVL.

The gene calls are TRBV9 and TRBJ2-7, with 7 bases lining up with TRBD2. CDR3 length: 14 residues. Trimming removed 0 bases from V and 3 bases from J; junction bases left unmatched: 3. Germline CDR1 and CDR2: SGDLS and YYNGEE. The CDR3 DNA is TGTGCCAGCAGCGTAGGAGGGACTATCTACGAGCAGTACTTC. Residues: CASSVGGTIYEQYF.

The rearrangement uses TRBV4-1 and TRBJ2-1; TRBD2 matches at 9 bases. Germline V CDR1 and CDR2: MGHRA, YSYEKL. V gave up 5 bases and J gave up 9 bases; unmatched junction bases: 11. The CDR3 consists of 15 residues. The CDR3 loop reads CASSYRGAGGGEQFF. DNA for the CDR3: TGCGCCAGCAGCTACCGAGGAGCGGGAGGCGGTGAGCAGTTCTTC.

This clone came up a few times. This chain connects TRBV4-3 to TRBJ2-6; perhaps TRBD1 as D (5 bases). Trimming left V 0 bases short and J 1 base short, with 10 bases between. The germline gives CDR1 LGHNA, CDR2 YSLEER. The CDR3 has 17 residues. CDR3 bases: TGCGCCAGCAGCCAAGATGGGGCCGGATCTGGGGCCAACGTCCTGACTTTC. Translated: CASSQDGAGSGANVLTF.

The DNA of the CDR3 is TGTGCCAGCAGCTTCACAGGGGGCACAGATACGCAGTATTTT. This sequence encodes CASSFTGGTDTQYF. The chain uses TRBV5-4 and TRBJ2-3; 7 bases agree with TRBD1. There are 14 residues in the CDR3. V lost 2 bases and J lost 1; bases outside the gene matches: 1. CDR1 and CDR2 from the germline V gene are SGHNT and YYREEE (reference sequence). Looking up the rest from reference TRBV5-4 and TRBJ2-3 gives the full variable domain: ETGVTQSPTHLIKTRGQQVTLRCSSQSGHNTVSWYQQALGQGPQFIFQYYREEENGRGNFPPRFSGLQFPNYSSELNVNALELDDSALYLCASSFTGGTDTQYFGPGTRLTVL.

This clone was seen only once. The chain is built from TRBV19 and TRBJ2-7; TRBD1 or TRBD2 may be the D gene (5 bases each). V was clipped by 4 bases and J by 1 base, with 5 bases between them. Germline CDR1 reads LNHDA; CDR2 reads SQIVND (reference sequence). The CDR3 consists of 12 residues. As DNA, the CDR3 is TGTGCCAGTAGTAGGGGGTCCTACGAGCAGTACTTC. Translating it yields CASSRGSYEQYF.